Listed below are T cell receptor beta chains from one sample, sequenced in a study of blood T cell repertoires in COVID-19. The table came from immunoSEQ multiplex PCR; TCRdb's copy has only in-frame clones and leaves some out. The data contain roughly 200,000 clones, 86% of them singletons. The sequencing input was PBMCs or T cells enriched from blood (not recorded which). These receptors came from a woman aged 40 to 55 in a cohort exposed to, infected with or recovered from COVID-19 (not recorded which). Both conserved end residues are part of each CDR3. D genes are given only for firm matches. Clone size appears in some rows only: once, few, many, or a class for an expanded clone.

d_call: .
clone_size: .
v_call: TRBV6-5
j_call: TRBJ1-1
cdr3_aa: CASSYRVSPSAEAFF
cdr3_nt: TGTGCCAGCAGTTACCGGGTCTCTCCGAGCGCTGAAGCTTTCTTT

d_call: .
clone_size: .
v_call: TRBV9
j_call: TRBJ1-2
cdr3_aa: CASSVEEGSMEKDGYTF
cdr3_nt: TGTGCCAGCAGCGTAGAGGAGGGGTCGATGGAGAAGGATGGCTACACCTTC

d_call: TRBD1
clone_size: .
v_call: TRBV6-5
j_call: TRBJ1-4
cdr3_aa: CASSTRGPDEKLFF
cdr3_nt: TGTGCCAGCAGTACCAGGGGGCCGGATGAAAAACTGTTTTTT

d_call: .
clone_size: once
v_call: TRBV27
j_call: TRBJ2-7
cdr3_aa: CASSLTSTYEQYF
cdr3_nt: TGTGCCAGCAGTTTAACTAGCACCTACGAGCAGTACTTC

d_call: TRBD2
clone_size: .
v_call: TRBV7-2
j_call: TRBJ2-2
cdr3_aa: CARGALAGNTGELFF
cdr3_nt: TGTGCCAGAGGGGCGCTAGCGGGGAACACCGGGGAGCTGTTTTTT

d_call: .
clone_size: .
v_call: TRBV30
j_call: TRBJ1-1
cdr3_aa: CAWSVQGFGEAFF
cdr3_nt: TGTGCCTGGAGTGTTCAGGGTTTCGGTGAAGCTTTCTTT

d_call: TRBD1
clone_size: .
v_call: TRBV29-1
j_call: TRBJ2-1
cdr3_aa: CSVRGTGRDYNEQFF
cdr3_nt: TGCAGCGTGAGGGGGACAGGGAGAGACTACAATGAGCAGTTCTTC

d_call: .
clone_size: .
v_call: TRBV7-2
j_call: TRBJ1-5
cdr3_aa: CASSTGRGSNQPQHF
cdr3_nt: TGTGCCAGCAGCACCGGGAGGGGGAGCAATCAGCCCCAGCATTTT

d_call: .
clone_size: .
v_call: TRBV6-2/TRBV6-3
j_call: TRBJ2-7
cdr3_aa: CASSYTAPYEQYF
cdr3_nt: TGTGCCAGCAGTTACACAGCCCCCTACGAGCAGTACTTC

d_call: TRBD1
clone_size: .
v_call: TRBV19
j_call: TRBJ1-1
cdr3_aa: CASSNTQGGTEAFF
cdr3_nt: TGTGCCAGTAGTAATACACAGGGGGGCACTGAAGCTTTCTTT

d_call: .
clone_size: .
v_call: TRBV9
j_call: TRBJ2-5
cdr3_aa: CASSPWDSAETQYF
cdr3_nt: TGTGCCAGCAGCCCCTGGGACTCCGCGGAGACCCAGTACTTC

d_call: .
clone_size: .
v_call: TRBV12-3/TRBV12-4
j_call: TRBJ1-1
cdr3_aa: CASSFFGGAEAFF
cdr3_nt: TGTGCCAGCAGTTTCTTTGGGGGGGCGGAAGCTTTCTTT

d_call: .
clone_size: .
v_call: TRBV15
j_call: TRBJ2-2
cdr3_aa: CATSRGRLNTGELFF
cdr3_nt: TGTGCCACCAGCAGAGGCAGGCTCAACACCGGGGAGCTGTTTTTT

d_call: .
clone_size: .
v_call: TRBV7-9
j_call: TRBJ2-3
cdr3_aa: CASSPGTSTDTQYF
cdr3_nt: TGTGCCAGCAGTCCTGGGACTAGCACAGATACGCAGTATTTT

d_call: TRBD1
clone_size: .
v_call: TRBV27
j_call: TRBJ1-5
cdr3_aa: CASSLSPTGLNQPQHF
cdr3_nt: TGTGCCAGCAGTTTATCTCCGACAGGGCTCAATCAGCCCCAGCATTTT

d_call: .
clone_size: .
v_call: TRBV9
j_call: TRBJ1-1
cdr3_aa: CASSAPRGLNTEAFF
cdr3_nt: TGTGCCAGCAGCGCACCTCGGGGGTTGAACACTGAAGCTTTCTTT

d_call: .
clone_size: few
v_call: TRBV29-1
j_call: TRBJ1-2
cdr3_aa: CSVEVEGRYGYTF
cdr3_nt: TGCAGCGTTGAAGTGGAGGGGAGGTATGGCTACACCTTC

d_call: .
clone_size: .
v_call: TRBV9
j_call: TRBJ2-3
cdr3_aa: CASSAVGGVTQYF
cdr3_nt: TGTGCCAGCAGCGCCGTGGGGGGTGTCACGCAGTATTTT

d_call: .
clone_size: .
v_call: TRBV6-5
j_call: TRBJ2-7
cdr3_aa: CASSGTNLAEQYF
cdr3_nt: TGTGCCAGCTCCGGGACAAACTTAGCCGAGCAGTACTTC

d_call: TRBD2
clone_size: .
v_call: TRBV29-1
j_call: TRBJ2-3
cdr3_aa: CSGTGTGGTDTQYF
cdr3_nt: TGCAGCGGGACCGGGACGGGGGGGACAGATACGCAGTATTTT

d_call: .
clone_size: once
v_call: TRBV4-1
j_call: TRBJ1-4
cdr3_aa: CASSQRRRETNEKLFF
cdr3_nt: TGCGCCAGCAGCCAGCGCCGCAGGGAAACTAATGAAAAACTGTTTTTT

d_call: TRBD1
clone_size: .
v_call: TRBV4-3
j_call: TRBJ2-7
cdr3_aa: CASSQGSQGASYEQYF
cdr3_nt: TGCGCCAGCAGCCAAGGGTCTCAGGGGGCCTCCTACGAGCAGTACTTC

d_call: TRBD2
clone_size: .
v_call: TRBV7-9
j_call: TRBJ2-1
cdr3_aa: CASTPREGPYNEQFF
cdr3_nt: TGTGCCAGCACCCCTCGGGAGGGTCCCTACAATGAGCAGTTCTTC

d_call: .
clone_size: once
v_call: TRBV4-1
j_call: TRBJ2-7
cdr3_aa: CASSQVLPGGNGGGGEQYF
cdr3_nt: TGCGCCAGCAGCCAAGTTCTACCAGGGGGCAATGGCGGGGGAGGCGAGCAGTACTTC

d_call: .
clone_size: .
v_call: TRBV19
j_call: TRBJ2-7
cdr3_aa: CATKSRTSLSDEQYF
cdr3_nt: TGTGCCACCAAATCTCGGACATCCCTATCGGACGAGCAGTACTTC

d_call: TRBD1
clone_size: .
v_call: TRBV29-1
j_call: TRBJ2-7
cdr3_aa: CSYLRTGSDEQYF
cdr3_nt: TGCAGCTACCTTCGGACAGGGTCGGACGAGCAGTACTTC

d_call: .
clone_size: .
v_call: TRBV19
j_call: TRBJ1-3
cdr3_aa: CASSMKTSGNTIYF
cdr3_nt: TGTGCCAGTAGTATGAAAACATCTGGAAACACCATATATTTT

d_call: .
clone_size: .
v_call: TRBV4-1
j_call: TRBJ1-1
cdr3_aa: CASSQGRLGDTEAFF
cdr3_nt: TGCGCCAGCAGCCAAGGTCGGCTGGGAGACACTGAAGCTTTCTTT

d_call: .
clone_size: .
v_call: TRBV7-6
j_call: TRBJ1-5
cdr3_aa: CASAKSYSNQPQHF
cdr3_nt: TGTGCCAGCGCGAAGTCTTATAGCAATCAGCCCCAGCATTTT

d_call: .
clone_size: .
v_call: TRBV5-1
j_call: TRBJ1-3
cdr3_aa: CASSIGGSGNTIYF
cdr3_nt: TGCGCCAGCAGCATAGGGGGCTCTGGAAACACCATATATTTT

d_call: TRBD2
clone_size: few
v_call: TRBV6-6
j_call: TRBJ2-2
cdr3_aa: CASSRLAGGSQNTGELFF
cdr3_nt: TGTGCCAGCAGTCGACTAGCGGGGGGCTCACAGAACACCGGGGAGCTGTTTTTT

d_call: .
clone_size: .
v_call: TRBV27
j_call: TRBJ2-7
cdr3_aa: CASSSSGGTYEQYF
cdr3_nt: TGTGCCAGCAGTTCTTCAGGGGGGACCTACGAGCAGTACTTC

d_call: .
clone_size: .
v_call: TRBV2
j_call: TRBJ2-7
cdr3_aa: CASSESGVYEQYF
cdr3_nt: TGTGCCAGCAGTGAATCGGGTGTTTACGAGCAGTACTTC

d_call: TRBD1
clone_size: .
v_call: TRBV4-3
j_call: TRBJ1-2
cdr3_aa: CASSQDRDRLYGYTF
cdr3_nt: TGCGCCAGCAGCCAAGATCGGGACAGGCTCTATGGCTACACCTTC

d_call: TRBD1
clone_size: .
v_call: TRBV7-2
j_call: TRBJ1-6
cdr3_aa: CASSFSGGADSPLHF
cdr3_nt: TGTGCCAGCAGCTTCTCAGGGGGCGCGGATTCACCCCTCCACTTT

d_call: .
clone_size: .
v_call: TRBV7-2
j_call: TRBJ2-1
cdr3_aa: CASSQEVAGRNEQFF
cdr3_nt: TGTGCCAGCAGCCAGGAAGTAGCAGGGCGCAATGAGCAGTTCTTC

d_call: .
clone_size: .
v_call: TRBV5-6
j_call: TRBJ1-1
cdr3_aa: CASSRDRNLNTEAFF
cdr3_nt: TGTGCCAGCAGCCGCGACAGGAACCTGAACACTGAAGCTTTCTTT

d_call: .
clone_size: .
v_call: TRBV7-2
j_call: TRBJ1-6
cdr3_aa: CASSLRQYNSPLHF
cdr3_nt: TGTGCCAGCAGCTTAAGACAGTATAATTCACCCCTCCACTTT

d_call: .
clone_size: .
v_call: TRBV6-2/TRBV6-3
j_call: TRBJ1-5
cdr3_aa: CASSDRTRNQPQHF
cdr3_nt: TGTGCCAGCAGTGACAGGACGCGCAATCAGCCCCAGCATTTT

d_call: .
clone_size: .
v_call: TRBV5-1
j_call: TRBJ1-1
cdr3_aa: CASSPGKGANTEAFF
cdr3_nt: TGCGCCAGCAGCCCGGGGAAGGGTGCGAACACTGAAGCTTTCTTT

d_call: TRBD1
clone_size: .
v_call: TRBV6-1
j_call: TRBJ2-3
cdr3_aa: CASSGPLGQGAADTQYF
cdr3_nt: TGTGCCAGCAGTGGGCCCCTGGGGCAGGGGGCCGCAGATACGCAGTATTTT